Each of the 17 T cell receptor beta chains below was sequenced from the same sample in a study of T cells in Graves' hyperthyroidism and ophthalmopathy. RNA transcripts gave rise to amplified TCR beta CDR3 regions. HTBI primers were used for first-round RT-PCR of the TCR CDR3. TCRdb redid the calling of the multiplex PCR reads with MiXCR, one entry per CDR3 protein. The top ten clones hold around 30% of a sample with fewer than 300,000 distinct CDR3 sequences, approximately 16% of them seen once. The material sequenced was blood. The receptors were sampled from a woman aged 45-65 years with Graves' hyperthyroidism that later progressed to Graves' ophthalmopathy.

This clonotype came up many times. The chain has TRBV2 and TRBJ1-1; 7 bases are shared with TRBD1. Germline trimming cut 8 bases from V and 4 bases from J; bases unmatched to any gene: 4. The CDR3 runs to 12 residues. Germline-derived CDR1 and CDR2 are SNHLY and FYNNEI. The CDR3 DNA reads as TGTGCCAGCGCGACAGGGCGCACTGAAGCTTTCTTT. It translates to CASATGRTEAFF.

This clonotype was counted only a few times. This chain uses TRBV6-1 with TRBJ2-3; 10 bases are shared with TRBD2. Unmatched junction bases numbered 4, after V lost 3 bases and J lost 4 bases. CDR3 length: 15 residues. In germline, CDR1 is MNHNS, CDR2 SASEGT. The CDR3 DNA reads as TGTGCCAGCAGTGAGCTAGCGGGAGCAGCAGATACGCAGTATTTT. Encoded protein: CASSELAGAADTQYF.

The chain is built from TRBV24-1 and TRBJ1-2; no definite D call. Trimming left V 4 bases short and J 7 bases short, with 18 bases between. The CDR3 is 15 residues long. The germline CDR1 and CDR2 sequences are KGHDR and SFDVKD. This CDR3 is CATSDRADVSSGYTF. Here the CDR3 DNA reads TGTGCCACCAGTGACCGAGCGGACGTATCTTCTGGCTACACCTTC.

This clonotype was seen ten or more times. V is TRBV7-2 and J is TRBJ2-5; unclear D gene. CDR1 SGHTA and CDR2 FQGNSA come from the germline V gene. The V and J ends lost 6 bases and 4 bases respectively, with 12 bases between them. There are 13 residues in the CDR3. CDR3: CASRSLNGETQYF. The CDR3 DNA is TGTGCCAGCAGATCGCTAAACGGAGAGACCCAGTACTTC.

The chain links TRBV5-4 to TRBJ2-1, with D perhaps being TRBD1 or TRBD2 (5 bases each). The germline V and J ends were trimmed by 4 bases and 3 bases, with 20 bases remaining between them. This CDR3 has 17 amino acids. CDR1 SGHNT and CDR2 YYREEE come from the germline V gene (reference sequence). The DNA for the CDR3 is TGTGCCAGCAGCGTGGGTGACAACCGGGACGACTACAATGAGCAGTTCTTC. Translation: CASSVGDNRDDYNEQFF.

This clonotype has a count of ten or more. The rearrangement joins TRBV20-1 to TRBJ2-3; TRBD2 is a possible D gene (5 bases). Deletions cut 6 bases from V and 0 bases from J, with 13 bases between. The V gene's germline CDR1 is DFQATT and CDR2 SNEGSKA (reference sequence). The CDR3 spans 14 residues. The CDR3 DNA reads as TGCAGTGCCCCCGCGGGCGGAAGCACAGATACGCAGTATTTT. Translating it yields CSAPAGGSTDTQYF.

This clonotype was seen more than once but under ten times. The junction shows a germline mismatch at one end, possibly a read error. The rearrangement links TRBV20-1 to TRBJ2-1, with 8 nucleotides matching TRBD2. This CDR3 has 14 residues. Germline CDR1 DFQATT, CDR2 SNEGSKA (reference sequence). DNA for the CDR3: TGCAGTGCTACAGTCAGCGGGAGTGATAATGAGCAGTCCTTC. Translating it yields CSATVSGSDNEQSF.

Remarks on this clonotype: A single base separates this from a much larger clone, so it may be a read error. The CDR3 bases are TGCGCCAGCGGGGAGACCCCGAACATTGAAGCTTTCTTT. Its translation: CASGETPNIEAFF. This chain connects TRBV5-1 to TRBJ1-1; D ambiguous. Germline values: CDR1 SGHRS, CDR2 YFSETQ. The CDR3 consists of 13 residues.

This clonotype has a count of ten or more. The chain has TRBV20-1 and TRBJ2-1; no firm D call. The CDR3 length is 15 residues. Between the trimmed V and J ends, which lost 6 bases and 0 bases, there was a span of 15 bases. CDR1 and CDR2 (germline): DFQATT, SNEGSKA (reference sequence). The CDR3 DNA is TGCAGTGCCGAAGGCGGAACCAGCTCCTACAATGAGCAGTTCTTC. Amino acid sequence: CSAEGGTSSYNEQFF.

As concerns this clonotype: Possible read error: a much larger clone is one base away. The CDR3 loop reads CSGWGGNEQFF. CDR3 in DNA: TGCAGTGGGTGGGGGGGGAATGAGCAGTTCTTC. This rearrangement joins TRBV20-1 to TRBJ2-1; 7 bases fit TRBD2. V was pared by 7 bases and J by 7 bases, with 4 bases of the junction left unmatched. Germline CDR1 and CDR2: DFQATT and SNEGSKA (reference sequence). There are 11 residues in the CDR3.

A remark on this clonotype: The junction differs from germline at one of its ends, possibly a read error. This chain joins TRBV28 and TRBJ2-1, with TRBD2 as a possible D gene (5 bases). CDR1 is MDHEN and CDR2 is SYDVKM in the germline V gene. The CDR3 runs to 16 residues. In DNA, the CDR3 is TGTGCCAGCAGTGACTACGAAGCTCCCAACCTTAATGGGCAGTTCTTC. Its protein is CASSDYEAPNLNGQFF.

The rearrangement links TRBV7-2 to TRBJ2-7; D not certain. V lost 1 base and J 1 base, leaving 8 bases between the germline ends. Germline V gene lookup returns CDR1 SGHTA and CDR2 FQGNSA. The length of the CDR3 is 14 residues. CDR3: CASSLGRVSYEQYF. In nucleotides, the CDR3 is TGTGCCAGCAGCTTAGGACGGGTGTCCTACGAGCAGTACTTC.

In regard to this clonotype: A read error is possible here, since a much larger clone lies one base away. This chain joins TRBV5-1 and TRBJ2-7, with unresolved D. Deletions cut 4 bases from V and 3 bases from J, with 14 bases between. The CDR3 is 14 amino acids. CDR1 SGHRS and CDR2 YFSETQ come from the germline V gene. The CDR3 DNA reads as TGCGCCAGCAGCCCTACAGAGGACCACTACGAGCAGTACTTC. This encodes CASSPTEDHYEQYF.

Many counts were recorded for this clonotype. CDR3 bases: TGTGCCAGCAGCCAAGTAGGAGCAGGATCCTACGAGCAGTACTTC. It encodes CASSQVGAGSYEQYF. The gene calls are TRBV14 and TRBJ2-7; D ambiguous. This CDR3 region has 15 residues. CDR1 and CDR2 from the germline V gene are SGHDN and FVKESK. The V and J ends lost 1 base and 1 base respectively, with 11 bases between them.

V is TRBV4-1 and J is TRBJ2-7; 7 nucleotides agree with TRBD1. CDR1 is MGHRA, CDR2 YSYEKL, per germline. The CDR3 spans 15 residues. V lost 3 bases, J lost 4 bases, and 9 bases stayed unmatched. CDR3 protein: CASSHPGTARYEQYF. CDR3 DNA: TGCGCCAGCAGCCACCCCGGGACAGCGCGTTACGAGCAGTACTTC.

This clonotype was observed many times. The rearrangement links TRBV2 to TRBJ2-1; TRBD1 matches 8 bases. The J segment lost 7 bases and the V segment lost 5 bases, leaving 22 bases of the junction unmatched. The CDR3 spans 19 residues. Germline V gene sequence: CDR1 SNHLY, CDR2 FYNNEI. CDR3 in DNA: TGTGCCAGCAGTATCGATTTTGCCCCAGGGGGCGGAAACTTAAATGAGCAGTTCTTC. Translation gives CASSIDFAPGGGNLNEQFF.

The genes are TRBV6-2 or TRBV6-3 and TRBJ2-3; D is undetermined. With 6 bases removed from V and 1 base from J, the gap between germline ends came to 14 bases. The CDR3 spans 15 residues. Germline V gene sequence: CDR1 MNHEY, CDR2 SVGEGT. In nucleotides, the CDR3 is TGTGCCAGCAGCGATACTGGGCCCGGCACAGATACGCAGTATTTT. It yields the protein CASSDTGPGTDTQYF.